This T cell receptor beta chain was profiled in a study of OX40 agonist ivuxolimab in advanced cancers. In the study overall: Ivuxolimab was delivered to patients intravenously every 2 weeks at doses spanning 0.01 to 10 mg/kg. Hepatocellular carcinoma, melanoma, renal cell or head and neck cancer affected the dose-escalation patients. One hepatocellular carcinoma and two cutaneous melanoma patients partially responded.

Study-wide results and caveats: At doses 0.1 to 3.0 mg/kg, CD4+ and CD8+ clones expanded.

The CDR3 spans 11 residues. Per germline, CDR1 DFQATT and CDR2 SNEGSKA (reference sequence). Generated by immunoSEQ multiplex PCR, the TCRdb table keeps only in-frame clones and is missing some. The profile shows roughly 76,000 clones, roughly 88% of them singletons. On this clone: Its antigen is unidentified.

The specimen was CD4+ or CD8+ T cells sorted from blood, collected in a trial of the OX40 agonist ivuxolimab. The TCR originated in an adult with an advanced solid tumor such as melanoma, head and neck, liver or kidney cancer. The rearrangement links TRBV20-1 to TRBJ1-1, with a tentative D call TRBD1 (5 bases). The CDR3 is CRGGENTEAFF. In nucleotides, the CDR3 is TGCAGGGGGGGGGAGAACACTGAAGCTTTCTTT.